This T cell receptor beta chain was recorded in a study of blood T cell repertoires in COVID-19. Original processing methods: Reference gene primers were amplified, and this amplification served to estimate nucleated cell counts. This table comes from immunoSEQ multiplex PCR, and its TCRdb copy is limited to in-frame clones, with some not included. V and J calls and clone size are as listed in that table; D and trimming were resolved from the DNA. The data contain about 280,000 clones, 75% to 90% of them singletons. Seattle patient enrollment occurred during active infection, with longitudinal follow-up thereafter. Sample: peripheral blood. This clonotype originated in a woman between 65 and 79 years old with COVID-19, enrolled during active disease.

CDR3 region: CASGTGLSYEQYF. Here the CDR3 DNA reads TGTGCCTCGGGGACAGGGCTCTCCTACGAGCAGTACTTC. The chain employs TRBV15 and TRBJ2-7, with 9 bases matching TRBD1. The germline CDR1 and CDR2 sequences are LNHNV and YYDKDF (reference sequence). Trimming removed 11 bases from V and 0 bases from J; junction bases left unmatched: 5. The CDR3 has 13 residues.